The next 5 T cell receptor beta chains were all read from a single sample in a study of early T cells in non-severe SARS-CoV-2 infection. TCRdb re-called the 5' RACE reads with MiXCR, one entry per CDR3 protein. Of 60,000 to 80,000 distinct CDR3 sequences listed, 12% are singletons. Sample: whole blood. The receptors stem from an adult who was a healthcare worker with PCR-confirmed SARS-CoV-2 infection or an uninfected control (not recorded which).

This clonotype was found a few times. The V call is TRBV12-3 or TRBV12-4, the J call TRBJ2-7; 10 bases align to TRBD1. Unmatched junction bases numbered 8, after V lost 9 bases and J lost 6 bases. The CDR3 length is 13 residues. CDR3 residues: CASGTGDFFEQYF. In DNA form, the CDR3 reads TGTGCCAGTGGGACAGGGGATTTTTTCGAGCAGTACTTC.

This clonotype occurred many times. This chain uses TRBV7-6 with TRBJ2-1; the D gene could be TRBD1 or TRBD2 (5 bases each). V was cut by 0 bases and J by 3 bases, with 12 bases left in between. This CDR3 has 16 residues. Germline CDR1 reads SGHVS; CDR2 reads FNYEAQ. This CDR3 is CASSLAGGEIYNEQFF. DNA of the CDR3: TGTGCCAGCAGCTTAGCTGGGGGAGAGATCTACAATGAGCAGTTCTTC. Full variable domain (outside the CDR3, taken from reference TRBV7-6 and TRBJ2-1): GAGVSQSPRYKVTKRGQDVALRCDPISGHVSLYWYRQALGQGPEFLTYFNYEAQQDKSGLPNDRFSAERPEGSISTLTIQRTEQRDSAMYRCASSLAGGEIYNEQFFGPGTRLTVL.

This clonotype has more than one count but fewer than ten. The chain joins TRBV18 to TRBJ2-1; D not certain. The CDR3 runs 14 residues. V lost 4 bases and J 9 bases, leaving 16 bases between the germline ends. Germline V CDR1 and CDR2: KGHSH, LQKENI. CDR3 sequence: CASSQSPRPGEQFF. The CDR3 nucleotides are TGTGCCAGCTCACAGTCGCCCCGCCCGGGTGAGCAGTTCTTC.

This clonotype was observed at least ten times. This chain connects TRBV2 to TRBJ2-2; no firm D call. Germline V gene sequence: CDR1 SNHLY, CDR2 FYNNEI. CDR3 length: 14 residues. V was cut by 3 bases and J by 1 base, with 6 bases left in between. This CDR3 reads CASSEGRNTGELFF. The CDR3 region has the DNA TGTGCCAGCAGTGAGGGCAGGAACACCGGGGAGCTGTTTTTT.

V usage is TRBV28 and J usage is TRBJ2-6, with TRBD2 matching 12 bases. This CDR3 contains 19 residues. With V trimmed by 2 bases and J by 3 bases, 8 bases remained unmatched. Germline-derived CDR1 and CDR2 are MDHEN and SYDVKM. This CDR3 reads CASSLGGLAGSLGANVLTF. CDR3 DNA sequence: TGTGCCAGCAGTTTAGGAGGACTAGCGGGATCTCTTGGGGCCAACGTCCTGACTTTC.